The 8 T cell receptor beta chains below all came from one sample that was sequenced in a study of read filtering for tumor transcriptome and immune sequencing. Molecular barcoded adaptors covering alpha/delta and beta/gamma chains were used on 400 ng RNA. TCRdb ran MiXCR on the reads and lists one entry per CDR3 protein. The sample shows approximately 62,000 distinct CDR3 sequences, approximately 18% of them seen only once. The sample was a population of CD138-negative cells sorted from bone marrow. The receptor source for this set is a donor over 35 with multiple myeloma.

Regarding this clonotype: One base away lies a much larger clone, so this may be a sequencing read error. The CDR3 bases are TGTGCCAGCAGCTTGAGGGGTTGGGGAGGCCCCGACAATGAGCAGTTCTTC. This gives the protein CASSLRGWGGPDNEQFF. The chain recombines TRBV5-6 with TRBJ2-1; D is possibly TRBD2 (6 bases). V was cut by 1 base and J by 5 bases, with 19 bases left in between. Germline V CDR1 and CDR2: SGHDT, YYEEEE. The CDR3 is 17 residues long.

As to this clonotype: The CDR3 does not close with the conserved phenylalanine or tryptophan, likely indicating a read error. The chain carries TRBV5-1 and TRBJ2-5, with a tentative D call TRBD2 (6 bases). In germline, CDR1 is SGHRS, CDR2 YFSETQ. The CDR3 is 18 residues long. The CDR3 is CASSLANLAGPYQVTQYI. CDR3 DNA sequence: TGCGCCAGCAGCTTGGCCAATTTGGCGGGACCCTACCAAGTGACCCAGTACATC.

This clonotype was counted at least ten times. The chain uses TRBV7-8 and TRBJ1-2; 7 bases line up with TRBD1. The CDR3 is 15 amino acids. Germline V gene data show CDR1 as SGHVS and CDR2 as FQNEAQ. V gave up 4 bases and J gave up 6 bases; unmatched junction bases: 11. CDR3 loop: CASSSRRDSVDGYTF. DNA of the CDR3: TGTGCCAGCAGCTCCCGACGGGACAGCGTCGATGGCTACACCTTC.

This clonotype has at least ten counts. This chain uses TRBV19 with TRBJ2-1; TRBD2 aligns across 14 bases. CDR3 size: 16 residues. The junction had 1 base not matched to a gene; V was cut back by 5 bases and J by 1 base. Germline CDR1 reads LNHDA; CDR2 reads SQIVND (reference sequence). The CDR3 DNA reads TGTGCCAGTAGTCGGACTAGCGGGGGGTCCTACAATGAGCAGTTCTTC. Translation: CASSRTSGGSYNEQFF.

This clonotype has ten or more counts. The J gene is TRBJ2-2, the V gene TRBV20-1; D gene uncertain. The V end was cut by 2 bases, the J end by 4 bases, with 11 bases between. This CDR3 region has 14 residues. Germline assignment: CDR1 DFQATT and CDR2 SNEGSKA (reference sequence). The CDR3 coding sequence is TGCAGTGCTAGACGGCCAGCGATCACCGGGGAGCTGTTTTTT. Protein product: CSARRPAITGELFF.

This clonotype was detected ten times or more. The chain links TRBV4-1 to TRBJ1-6; TRBD1 agrees at 8 bases. The CDR3 is made up of 13 amino acids. V shed 5 bases, J shed 9 bases, and the junction held 3 bases outside the gene matches. Germline V gives CDR1 MGHRA, CDR2 YSYEKL. The CDR3 DNA reads as TGCGCCAGCAGCGGACAGGGCGGTTCACCCCTCCACTTT. Translation gives CASSGQGGSPLHF.

The sample holds one count of this clonotype. J is TRBJ2-2 and V is TRBV28, with TRBD1 matching 7 bases. Germline CDR1 and CDR2: MDHEN and SYDVKM. This CDR3 is 14 amino acids long. Unmatched junction bases numbered 8, after V lost 6 bases and J lost 7 bases. The CDR3 DNA reads as TGTGCCAGCAGACCCGACAGGGTCGGCGGGGAGCTGTTTTTT. Encoded protein: CASRPDRVGGELFF.

Comments on this clonotype: Possible read error: a much larger clone is one base away. The J gene is TRBJ2-2, the V gene TRBV30; 9 bases are shared with TRBD2. This CDR3 contains 15 residues. Germline CDR1 reads GTSNPN; CDR2 reads SVGIG (reference sequence). The V segment lost 0 bases and the J segment 4 bases; nucleotides outside the gene matches: 3. CDR3 DNA sequence: TGTGCCTGGAGTGTACTAGCGGGTATCACCGGGGAGCTGTTTTTT. Amino acids: CAWSVLAGITGELFF.